Following are 12 T cell receptor beta chains from one sample sequenced in a study of identical twins. From the 5' RACE reads, TCRdb called clonotypes with MiXCR, one entry per CDR3 protein. The repertoire includes roughly 690,000 distinct CDR3 sequences, 5.5% to 6.5% of them detected once, and under 2% sits in the top ten. Sequencing was carried out using naive T cells sorted from blood. Source of these receptors: a man younger than 35 in good health.

This clonotype was recorded only once. V gene TRBV6-1 combines with J gene TRBJ1-5; the D is unclear. V was shortened by 4 bases and J by 1 base, with 8 bases between the two germline ends. Germline CDR1 MNHNS, CDR2 SASEGT. This CDR3 is 14 amino acids long. CDR3 nucleotide sequence: TGTGCCAGCAGTGTGAGTACGAGCAATCAGCCCCAGCATTTT. Protein: CASSVSTSNQPQHF.

This clonotype showed up many times. The CDR3, as DNA: TGTGCCAGCAGTCCCGCGACAGTCATAATGAACACTGAAGCTTTCTTT. Protein sequence: CASSPATVIMNTEAFF. V gene TRBV12-3 or TRBV12-4 combines with J gene TRBJ1-1, with a weak D call TRBD1 (5 bases). Trimming removed 5 bases at V and 0 bases at J, with 16 bases between. The CDR3 covers 16 residues.

This sequence joins TRBV5-6 and TRBJ2-1, with 11 bases lining up with TRBD2. This CDR3 has 18 amino acids. V shed 4 bases and J 8 bases; nucleotides not matched to a gene: 17. CDR1 is SGHDT, CDR2 YYEEEE, per germline. CDR3 in amino acids: CASSAQRVAGGPRDEQFF. Written as DNA, the CDR3 is TGTGCCAGCAGCGCTCAAAGGGTAGCGGGAGGGCCTAGGGATGAGCAGTTCTTC.

The chain couples TRBV7-8 to TRBJ2-5; 7 bases are shared with TRBD1. There are 14 residues in the CDR3. Germline-derived CDR1 and CDR2 are SGHVS and FQNEAQ. With 5 bases clipped from V and 4 bases from J, the junction kept 7 bases outside the gene matches. The CDR3 is CASSPYRGGETQYF. CDR3 nucleotides: TGTGCCAGCAGCCCCTACAGGGGCGGAGAGACCCAGTACTTC. Full variable domain (remainder filled in from reference TRBV7-8 and TRBJ2-5): GAGVSQSPRYKVAKRGQDVALRCDPISGHVSLFWYQQALGQGPEFLTYFQNEAQLDKSGLPSDRFFAERPEGSVSTLKIQRTQQEDSAVYLCASSPYRGGETQYFGPGTRLLVL.

V gene TRBV7-9 combines with J gene TRBJ2-7, with D perhaps matching TRBD1 (6 bases). The CDR3 contains 14 residues. In germline, CDR1 is SEHNR, CDR2 FQNEAQ (reference sequence). Trimming cost V 1 base and J 1 base, with 8 bases left between them. In DNA form, the CDR3 reads TGTGCCAGCAGCTTAGGACAGGCTTCCTACGAGCAGTACGTC. Translated: CASSLGQASYEQYV.

V is TRBV11-3 and J is TRBJ2-3; D ambiguous. V was clipped by 1 base and J by 5 bases, with 7 bases between them. The germline CDR1 and CDR2 sequences are SGHNT and YENEEA. The CDR3 is made up of 13 amino acids. The CDR3 reads CASSLVERDTQYF. The CDR3, as DNA: TGTGCCAGCAGCTTAGTGGAGCGAGATACGCAGTATTTT.

This clonotype was observed many times. The chain couples TRBV5-1 to TRBJ1-3; D possibly corresponds to TRBD1 (5 bases). CDR1 is SGHRS and CDR2 is YFSETQ in the germline V gene. CDR3 length equals 16 residues. Trimming took 1 base from V and 0 from J, leaving 11 bases between them. The CDR3 loop reads CASSLSPGSSGNTIYF. The CDR3 coding sequence is TGCGCCAGCAGCTTGTCACCAGGGAGCTCTGGAAACACCATATATTTT.

The chain couples TRBV12-3 or TRBV12-4 to TRBJ1-1; possible D gene TRBD1, 5 bases. The ends were cut back, 8 bases at V and 2 bases at J, with 15 bases in the middle. The CDR3 extends over 14 amino acids. As DNA, the CDR3 is TGTGCCAGCCAACCCAGACAGTCCAACACTGAAGCTTTCTTT. Translated: CASQPRQSNTEAFF.

This clonotype appeared a few times. V usage is TRBV10-3 and J usage is TRBJ2-1; tentatively, D is TRBD2 (5 bases). V gave up 7 bases and J gave up 0 bases, with 13 bases separating them. The germline V gene has CDR1 ENHRY and CDR2 SYGVKD. The CDR3 sequence is 15 residues long. This CDR3 is CAITPDTSSYNEQFF. The CDR3 DNA reads TGTGCCATCACCCCAGACACTAGCTCCTACAATGAGCAGTTCTTC.

This clonotype was counted many times. The V and J genes are TRBV7-2 and TRBJ2-7; possible D gene TRBD1, 5 bases. V lost 1 base and J lost 3, with 13 bases in between. The germline CDR1 and CDR2 sequences are SGHTA and FQGNSA. There are 15 residues in the CDR3. The CDR3 region has the DNA TGTGCCAGCAGCTTAGAAATGGGGCGCTTCTACGAGCAGTACTTC. Translating gives CASSLEMGRFYEQYF.

This clonotype was found many times. The rearrangement uses TRBV12-3 or TRBV12-4 and TRBJ1-1; tentative D call: TRBD1 (6 bases). The CDR3 consists of 14 residues. V shed 6 bases and J shed 1 base, with 12 bases lying between them. The CDR3 is CASSPDRQNTEAFF. CDR3 nucleotide sequence: TGTGCCAGCAGCCCAGACAGGCAGAACACTGAAGCTTTCTTT.

This chain connects TRBV6-5 to TRBJ2-3; 10 nucleotides line up with TRBD2. The CDR3 runs to 16 residues. Per the germline V gene, CDR1 is MNHEY and CDR2 is SVGAGI. V dropped 0 bases and J dropped 6; count of bases not matched to a gene: 6. CDR3 sequence reads: CASSYSLAGGADTQYF. The CDR3 DNA sequence: TGTGCCAGCAGTTACTCATTAGCGGGAGGTGCTGATACGCAGTATTTT.